Listed below are T cell receptor beta chains from one sample, sequenced in a study of Graves' ophthalmopathy and Graves' hyperthyroidism. From the multiplex PCR reads, TCRdb called clonotypes with MiXCR, one entry per CDR3 protein. The sample contains about 480,000 distinct CDR3 sequences, roughly 14% of which appear only once. Sequencing input: blood. Receptors were obtained from a woman aged 25 to 45 with Graves' ophthalmopathy. CDR3s include the opening cysteine and the closing phenylalanine or tryptophan. The D gene is left open where the match is weak. A row's size may be missing; if present it is once, few, many or a size class.

cdr3_aa cdr3_nt clone_size v_call d_call j_call
CASSHGGGGGSEQYF TGCGCCAGCAGTCACGGTGGAGGGGGTGGAAGCGAGCAGTACTTC . TRBV5-1 . TRBJ2-7
CASSLIGGAGNTEAFF TGTGCCAGCAGTTTAATCGGGGGCGCAGGGAACACTGAAGCTTTCTTT many TRBV27 . TRBJ1-1
CATNPGQHTGELFF TGTGCCACCAATCCGGGACAGCACACCGGGGAGCTGTTTTTT many TRBV12-3/TRBV12-4 TRBD1 TRBJ2-2
CASTFHTGELFF TGTGCCAGCACTTTCCACACCGGGGAGCTGTTTTTT many TRBV3-1 . TRBJ2-2
CASSQPGQNYGYTF TGTGCCAGCAGTCAGCCGGGACAGAACTATGGCTACACCTTC many TRBV27 TRBD1 TRBJ1-2
CASSSRGWRSYEQYF TGTGCCAGCAGCTCCCGGGGCTGGCGCTCCTACGAGCAGTACTTC many TRBV6-5 . TRBJ2-7
CASSEEGHTEAFF TGTGCCAGCAGTGAAGAGGGCCACACTGAAGCTTTCTTT many TRBV25-1 . TRBJ1-1
CASSLDGTANYGYTF TGTGCCAGCAGCTTAGACGGCACAGCTAACTATGGCTACACCTTC . TRBV11-1 . TRBJ1-2
CASSQGPPWLNTEAFF TGTGCCAGCAGTCAAGGACCGCCATGGCTGAACACTGAAGCTTTCTTT few TRBV6-1 . TRBJ1-1
CASLLAGGFGTGELFF TGTGCCAGCTTGCTAGCGGGGGGATTTGGAACCGGGGAGCTGTTTTTT many TRBV2 TRBD2 TRBJ2-2
CASSFSGSGEQYF TGTGCCAGCAGCTTTAGCGGGAGCGGGGAGCAGTACTTC . TRBV7-9 TRBD2 TRBJ2-7
CASSDRRTTFTYEQYF TGTGCCAGCAGTGACCGTCGGACAACTTTCACCTACGAGCAGTACTTC few TRBV6-2/TRBV6-3 . TRBJ2-7
CASRTGTETQYF TGTGCCAGCAGGACAGGGACAGAGACCCAGTACTTC many TRBV12-3/TRBV12-4 TRBD1 TRBJ2-5
CASSLTGTSEGTQYF TGTGCCAGCAGCTTAACCGGGACTAGCGAGGGGACCCAGTACTTC many TRBV7-9 TRBD2 TRBJ2-5
CSARDMGREETQYF TGCAGTGCTAGAGATATGGGCAGGGAAGAGACCCAGTACTTC many TRBV20-1 . TRBJ2-5
CASSLRGSGTGKQPQHF TGTGCCAGCAGTCTTCGAGGTTCCGGGACAGGGAAACAGCCCCAGCATTTT many TRBV6-1 TRBD1 TRBJ1-5
CASSLTGTGVHEQYF TGTGCCAGCAGTTTAACCGGGACAGGGGTCCACGAGCAGTACTTC few TRBV28 TRBD1 TRBJ2-7
CASSDRGQNYGYTF TGTGCCAGCAGTGACAGGGGGCAAAACTATGGCTACACCTTC many TRBV25-1 TRBD1 TRBJ1-2
CASSQKTGPRRGVAFF TGTGCCAGCAGTCAGAAGACAGGGCCCCGAAGAGGCGTAGCTTTCTTT many TRBV12-3/TRBV12-4 TRBD1 TRBJ1-1
CASSRTSGGARETQYF TGTGCCAGCAGTAGGACTAGCGGGGGGGCGCGAGAGACCCAGTACTTC many TRBV6-1 TRBD2 TRBJ2-5
CASSFILAEAYEQYF TGTGCCAGCAGCTTCATACTAGCGGAGGCCTACGAGCAGTACTTC many TRBV11-2 TRBD2 TRBJ2-7
CASSAYGSMNTEAFF TGTGCCAGCAGCGCCTACGGGAGTATGAACACTGAAGCTTTCTTT many TRBV7-2 . TRBJ1-1
CRLQGDDTEAFF TGCAGGCTGCAGGGGGACGACACTGAAGCTTTCTTT . TRBV20-1 TRBD1 TRBJ1-1
CASSSPPPPGRETQYF TGTGCCAGCAGCTCCCCTCCCCCGCCAGGGAGGGAGACCCAGTACTTC . TRBV6-1 . TRBJ2-5
CASTGLKLKQYF TGTGCCTCAACAGGTCTCAAATTGAAGCAGTACTTC few TRBV27 . TRBJ2-7
CASQKAGQVGQPQHF TGTGCCAGCCAGAAAGCGGGACAGGTTGGCCAGCCCCAGCATTTT many TRBV12-3/TRBV12-4 TRBD1 TRBJ1-5
CASSSERDYGYTF TGTGCCAGCAGTTCGGAGAGGGACTATGGCTACACCTTC . TRBV12-3/TRBV12-4 . TRBJ1-2
CASSSGHSNTEAFF TGTGCCAGTAGTAGCGGACATTCGAACACTGAAGCTTTCTTT many TRBV19 . TRBJ1-1
CASSIGWTEAFF TGTGCCAGTAGTATAGGCTGGACTGAAGCTTTCTTT many TRBV19 . TRBJ1-1
CSVSTYSNQPQHF TGCAGCGTCTCTACTTATAGCAATCAGCCCCAGCATTTT few TRBV29-1 . TRBJ1-5
CASSEVPSSYEQYF TGTGCCAGCAGTGAAGTCCCGAGCTCCTACGAGCAGTACTTC many TRBV6-1 . TRBJ2-7
CASSPSGYGYTF TGTGCCAGCAGTCCATCGGGCTATGGCTACACCTTC many TRBV27 . TRBJ1-2
CASRPTLGGTYEQYF TGTGCCAGCAGGCCTACGCTGGGAGGGACCTACGAGCAGTACTTC . TRBV12-3/TRBV12-4 TRBD2 TRBJ2-7
CASIHPPGGYSPLHF TGCGCCAGCATCCACCCGCCAGGGGGATATTCACCCCTCCACTTT . TRBV4-1 TRBD1 TRBJ1-6
CASSDFLQGLNQPQHF TGTGCCAGCAGTGATTTTCTCCAGGGTCTAAATCAGCCCCAGCATTTT many TRBV2 . TRBJ1-5
CATCRPNGGGNQPQHF TGTGCCACCTGCAGGCCGAACGGGGGCGGCAATCAGCCCCAGCATTTT . TRBV15 . TRBJ1-5
CSARSTGDFYEQYF TGCAGTGCTAGATCGACAGGGGATTTCTACGAGCAGTACTTC many TRBV20-1 TRBD1 TRBJ2-7
CASRAQQGVKGTEAFF TGTGCCAGCAGAGCCCAACAGGGCGTAAAAGGGACTGAAGCTTTCTTT many TRBV6-1 . TRBJ1-1
CASSPRRVAGGSSYNEQFF TGTGCCAGCAGCCCCCGCCGGGTAGCGGGAGGGAGCTCCTACAATGAGCAGTTCTTC many TRBV7-8 TRBD2 TRBJ2-1
CASGDRNAQYF TGTGCCAGCGGGGACCGGAACGCGCAGTACTTC many TRBV6-1 . TRBJ2-7
CASSLGQESSYEQYF TGTGCCAGCAGTTTGGGACAGGAGAGCTCCTACGAGCAGTACTTC many TRBV12-3/TRBV12-4 TRBD1 TRBJ2-7
CASSLGTSGGYEQYF TGCGCCAGCAGCTTGGGGACTAGCGGGGGCTACGAGCAGTACTTC many TRBV5-1 TRBD2 TRBJ2-7
CASSLDPGYTGELFF TGTGCCAGCAGCTTAGATCCGGGGTACACCGGGGAGCTGTTTTTT few TRBV11-2 . TRBJ2-2
CASSFLDREYEQYF TGTGCCAGCAGTTTCCTTGACAGGGAATACGAGCAGTACTTC many TRBV28 TRBD1 TRBJ2-7
CASSESGEMYNEQFF TGTGCCAGCAGTGAATCCGGGGAGATGTACAATGAGCAGTTCTTC . TRBV6-1 . TRBJ2-1